This entry lists 31 T cell receptor beta chains sequenced from one sample in a study of radiotherapy plus CTLA-4 blockade in lung cancer. Using immunoSEQ multiplex PCR, the repertoire was profiled, and TCRdb retains in-frame clones only, with some absent. The sample contains over 60,000 clones, approximately 86% of which appear only once. The material sequenced was peripheral blood, taken from a patient treated with radiotherapy plus ipilimumab. The receptors were sampled from a human donor with non-small cell lung cancer who had stable disease on radiotherapy plus ipilimumab.

The V and J genes are TRBV18 and TRBJ2-7; 7 nucleotides agree with TRBD2. The CDR3 is 14 residues long. Losses at the gene ends were 3 bases for V and 6 bases for J; bases not matched to a gene: 8. CDR1 is KGHSH and CDR2 is LQKENI in the germline V gene. CDR3 amino acids: CASSPGLGFGEQYF. CDR3 DNA sequence: TGTGCCAGCTCACCCGGACTAGGTTTTGGCGAGCAGTACTTC.

In this sample, this clone turned up once. The rearrangement joins TRBV4-1 to TRBJ2-1; the D call may be TRBD1 or TRBD2 (5 bases each). The V end was cut by 4 bases, the J end by 1 base, with 17 bases between. Per germline, CDR1 MGHRA and CDR2 YSYEKL. This CDR3 comprises 17 residues. CDR3 nucleotides: TGCGCCAGCAGCCGACTCACCGGGACGGCGTCCTACAATGAGCAGTTCTTC. This encodes CASSRLTGTASYNEQFF.

J is TRBJ2-3 and V is TRBV2; TRBD2 might be the D (6 bases). This CDR3 spans 13 amino acids. Germline CDR1 reads SNHLY; CDR2 reads FYNNEI. V was pared by 4 bases and J by 5 bases, with 10 bases between. CDR3 nucleotides: TGTGCCAGCAGTGGGGTGGGAGGAGATACGCAGTATTTT. Translation gives CASSGVGGDTQYF.

The rearrangement joins TRBV7-2 to TRBJ2-2; D perhaps matches TRBD2 (5 bases). This CDR3 spans 17 amino acids. Germline lookup yields CDR1 SGHTA and CDR2 FQGNSA. Trimming cost V 2 bases and J 2 bases, with 15 bases left between them. CDR3 loop: CASSLSLERSNTGELFF. For the CDR3, the DNA is TGTGCCAGCAGCTTAAGCCTCGAGCGGTCAAACACCGGGGAGCTGTTTTTT.

The chain links TRBV6-5 to TRBJ2-2; D unclear. V lost 0 bases and J lost 6, with 11 bases in between. Germline CDR1 reads MNHEY; CDR2 reads SVGAGI. The CDR3 totals 15 residues. The CDR3 DNA reads TGTGCCAGCAGTTACTCGGCCAGCAGTGCCGGGGAGCTGTTTTTT. It is translated as CASSYSASSAGELFF.

The chain joins TRBV28 to TRBJ2-3; D is perhaps TRBD2 (5 bases). In germline, CDR1 is MDHEN, CDR2 SYDVKM. The length of the CDR3 is 15 residues. The germline V and J ends were trimmed by 10 bases and 3 bases, with 20 bases remaining between them. In DNA, the CDR3 is TGTGCCACTTACCCCTCGGGATTGAGGACAGATACGCAGTATTTT. Its translation is CATYPSGLRTDTQYF.

This rearrangement joins TRBV2 to TRBJ2-7; D may match TRBD1 or TRBD2 (5 bases each). With 1 base removed from V and 5 bases from J, the gap between germline ends came to 12 bases. Germline loops: CDR1 SNHLY, CDR2 FYNNEI. CDR3 size: 14 residues. The CDR3 loop is CASSEGGGINEQYF. The CDR3 DNA follows: TGTGCCAGCAGTGAAGGTGGGGGAATAAACGAGCAGTACTTC.

The chain recombines TRBV7-4 with TRBJ1-6, with TRBD1 matching 7 bases. V shed 2 bases, J shed 10 bases, and the junction held 11 bases outside the gene matches. This CDR3 has 16 residues. The germline CDR1 and CDR2 sequences are SGHVT and SQSDAQ. The CDR3 region is CASSLNPRGSNSPLHF. Written as DNA, the CDR3 is TGTGCCAGCAGCTTAAACCCCAGGGGGAGCAACTCACCCCTCCACTTT.

The CDR3 nucleotides read TGTGCCAGCAGCTTAGCCACCAGGGGGCGACTCACCGGGGAGCTGTTTTTT. Protein: CASSLATRGRLTGELFF. The J gene is TRBJ2-2, the V gene TRBV7-2; 8 bases agree with TRBD1. Germline V lookup: CDR1 SGHTA, CDR2 FQGNSA. The CDR3 runs 17 residues. V trimming: 0 bases; J trimming: 4 bases; junction bases outside the gene matches: 7.

The V and J genes are TRBV2 and TRBJ1-5, with a possible D match to TRBD1 (5 bases). Per germline, CDR1 SNHLY and CDR2 FYNNEI. V was clipped by 8 bases and J by 3 bases, with 17 bases between them. The CDR3 runs 15 residues. In nucleotides, the CDR3 is TGTGCCAGCTCCTATCAAAAGGGGCCCAATCAGCCCCAGCATTTT. Translation gives CASSYQKGPNQPQHF.

This chain joins TRBV7-9 and TRBJ1-5; perhaps TRBD1 as D (6 bases). The CDR3 is 17 amino acids. Deletions cut 2 bases from V and 3 bases from J, with 17 bases between. CDR1 SEHNR and CDR2 FQNEAQ come from the germline V gene (reference sequence). The CDR3 DNA reads TGTGCCAGCAGCTTAACCCCCGTGGACAGCACCAATCAGCCCCAGCATTTT. Protein sequence: CASSLTPVDSTNQPQHF. Based on the CDR3 plus reference TRBV7-9 and TRBJ1-5, the full variable domain is DTGVSQNPRHKITKRGQNVTFRCDPISEHNRLYWYRQTLGQGPEFLTYFQNEAQLEKSRLLSDRFSAERPKGSFSTLEIQRTEQGDSAMYLCASSLTPVDSTNQPQHFGDGTRLSIL.

This clone was counted only a few times. This chain joins TRBV28 and TRBJ2-7; D perhaps matches TRBD1 (5 bases). Germline lookup yields CDR1 MDHEN and CDR2 SYDVKM. Trimming removed 5 bases at V and 2 bases at J, with 16 bases between. CDR3 length: 15 amino acids. This chain's CDR3 is CASSPLPLQAYEQYF. The CDR3, as DNA: TGTGCCAGCAGTCCCCTCCCCCTACAGGCCTACGAGCAGTACTTC.

J is TRBJ2-5 and V is TRBV2, with 10 bases fitting TRBD2. CDR3 length: 16 residues. Germline V CDR1 and CDR2: SNHLY, FYNNEI. The junction had 5 bases not matched to a gene; V was cut back by 4 bases and J by 0 bases. CDR3 loop: CASSASGGLYQETQYF. The DNA of the CDR3 is TGTGCCAGCAGTGCTAGCGGGGGCCTGTACCAAGAGACCCAGTACTTC. Based on the CDR3 plus reference TRBV2 and TRBJ2-5, the full variable domain is EPEVTQTPSHQVTQMGQEVILRCVPISNHLYFYWYRQILGQKVEFLVSFYNNEISEKSEIFDDQFSVERPDGSNFTLKIRSTKLEDSAMYFCASSASGGLYQETQYFGPGTRLLVL.

J is TRBJ2-7 and V is TRBV5-7; a possible D gene is TRBD2 (5 bases). TRBV5-7 is given ORF status, its function remaining uncertain. The length of the CDR3 is 13 residues. Deletions cut 1 base from V and 2 bases from J, with 7 bases between. The CDR3: CASSLRGTYEQYF. The CDR3 DNA reads as TGTGCCAGCAGCTTGCGGGGAACCTACGAGCAGTACTTC.

The rearrangement uses TRBV28 and TRBJ2-3; 14 bases map to TRBD2. J gave up 5 bases and V 6 bases, and 4 bases lay outside the gene matches. This CDR3 has 15 amino acids. The V gene's germline CDR1 is MDHEN and CDR2 SYDVKM. The CDR3 DNA sequence: TGTGCCAGCAGCCGACTAGCGGGAGGGGTAGATACGCAGTATTTT. This encodes CASSRLAGGVDTQYF.

The V call is TRBV7-8, the J call TRBJ1-5, with a tentative D call TRBD1 (6 bases). Germline CDR1 and CDR2: SGHVS and FQNEAQ. There are 17 residues in the CDR3. Trimming took off 0 bases at V and 3 bases at J, with 15 bases between the two ends. The CDR3 protein is CASSLAQTGASNQPQHF. CDR3 bases: TGTGCCAGCAGCTTAGCCCAGACAGGTGCCTCCAATCAGCCCCAGCATTTT.

V and J are TRBV7-2 and TRBJ2-7, with TRBD2 matching over 11 bases. Germline V gives CDR1 SGHTA, CDR2 FQGNSA. The ends lost 6 bases at V and 1 base at J; junction bases unmatched: 2. The CDR3 consists of 14 residues. The CDR3 loop is CASSVAGGSYEQYF. CDR3 nucleotides: TGTGCCAGCAGTGTAGCGGGAGGGTCCTACGAGCAGTACTTC.

In this sample, this clone turned up once. The chain carries TRBV5-4 and TRBJ2-1, with TRBD2 identical over 10 bases. The V gene's germline CDR1 is SGHNT and CDR2 YYREEE (reference sequence). This CDR3 contains 15 residues. Trimming cost V 3 bases and J 7 bases; bases outside gene matches: 7. The CDR3 protein is CASSSSSGSWNEQFF. In nucleotides, the CDR3 is TGTGCCAGCAGCTCTTCTAGCGGGAGTTGGAATGAGCAGTTCTTC.

The CDR3 is CASSLRASGSWTDTQYF. The CDR3 DNA is TGCGCCAGCAGCCTTCGGGCTAGCGGGAGTTGGACAGATACGCAGTATTTT. The J gene is TRBJ2-3, the V gene TRBV5-1; TRBD2 aligns across 10 bases. Germline lookup yields CDR1 SGHRS and CDR2 YFSETQ. The CDR3 sequence is 17 residues long. Losses at the gene ends were 4 bases for V and 3 bases for J; bases not matched to a gene: 11.

The chain recombines TRBV5-3 with TRBJ1-5; D unresolved. TRBV5-3 is placed among ORFs of uncertain function. This CDR3 has 15 residues. V dropped 0 bases and J dropped 0 bases, with 7 bases sitting between them. CDR3 DNA: TGTGCCAGAAGCTTGGGGCTGTTTAGCAATCAGCCCCAGCATTTT. Encoded protein: CARSLGLFSNQPQHF.

For this clone: The sample has other DNA sequences that encode this CDR3 too. The rearrangement links TRBV7-9 to TRBJ1-2; D not certain. The germline V gene encodes CDR1 SEHNR and CDR2 FQNEAQ (reference sequence). The CDR3 length is 13 residues. With 1 base removed from V and 5 bases from J, the gap between germline ends came to 8 bases. CDR3: CASSLDQQYGYTF. The CDR3 DNA reads as TGTGCCAGCAGCTTAGACCAGCAGTATGGCTACACCTTC.

This chain joins TRBV9 and TRBJ2-3; D uncertain. Per germline, CDR1 SGDLS and CDR2 YYNGEE. V was trimmed by 2 bases and J by 2 bases, leaving 3 bases between them. The CDR3 has 12 amino acids. The CDR3, as DNA: TGTGCCAGCAGCGTTTTCACAGATACGCAGTATTTT. This codes for CASSVFTDTQYF.

The rearrangement links TRBV5-6 to TRBJ1-5, with D perhaps matching TRBD1 (5 bases). V was pared by 1 base and J by 0 bases, with 8 bases between. CDR1 is SGHDT and CDR2 is YYEEEE in the germline V gene. CDR3 length equals 15 residues. The CDR3 region is CASSLRQTSNQPQHF. The CDR3 DNA follows: TGTGCCAGCAGCTTGAGACAGACTAGCAATCAGCCCCAGCATTTT.

With regard to this clone: An end of the junction does not agree with germline; a read error may underlie this. The rearrangement uses TRBV29-1 and TRBJ2-1; D may be TRBD1 (6 bases). From germline, CDR1 is SQVTM and CDR2 ANQGSEA. The CDR3 contains 11 residues. CDR3 loop: CSAEGGNEQFF. CDR3 DNA: TGCAGCGCTGAAGGGGGCAATGAGCAGTTCTTC.

This clone is a singleton in its sample. This chain links TRBV29-1 with TRBJ1-1, with D possibly matching TRBD1 (6 bases). The CDR3 covers 13 residues. The V gene's germline CDR1 is SQVTM and CDR2 ANQGSEA. V was shortened by 7 bases and J by 2 bases, with 14 bases between the two germline ends. The CDR3 coding sequence is TGCAGCGGCCGCGCCGGGGGCAACACTGAAGCTTTCTTT. Its translation is CSGRAGGNTEAFF.

The chain links TRBV5-1 to TRBJ2-1; 8 nucleotides align to TRBD2. Germline trimming cut 3 bases from V and 9 bases from J; bases unmatched to any gene: 11. This CDR3 contains 15 residues. Germline V lookup: CDR1 SGHRS, CDR2 YFSETQ. In DNA, the CDR3 is TGCGCCAGCAGCTGGGGGAGCGGGGGCCTCTTTGAGCAGTTCTTC. Amino acids: CASSWGSGGLFEQFF.

This clone was counted once. The gene calls are TRBV30 and TRBJ2-7; weak D call: TRBD2 (5 bases). Looked up from germline, CDR1 is GTSNPN and CDR2 is SVGIG (reference sequence). CDR3 length: 12 amino acids. Trimming pared 4 bases from V and 4 bases from J, leaving 11 bases between. The CDR3 DNA reads as TGTGCCTGGAAGGGAGAGTTTTACGAGCAGTACTTC. Translating gives CAWKGEFYEQYF.

V usage is TRBV18 and J usage is TRBJ2-7; weak D call: TRBD1 (5 bases). The CDR3 has 14 amino acids. The V end lost 2 bases, the J end lost 5 bases, and 13 bases lay between the germline ends. Looked up from germline, CDR1 is KGHSH and CDR2 is LQKENI. The CDR3 sequence: CASSPSVAGHEQYF. The CDR3 nucleotides read TGTGCCAGCTCACCATCGGTGGCAGGGCACGAGCAGTACTTC.

J is TRBJ2-7 and V is TRBV27; 9 bases line up with TRBD1. CDR1 is MNHEY, CDR2 SMNVEV, per germline (reference sequence). After removal of 7 bases from V and 2 bases from J, the junction contained 9 bases not matched to a gene. The CDR3 is 15 residues long. The CDR3 spells CASTRSGTGPYEQYF. CDR3 nucleotides: TGTGCCAGCACTCGCTCCGGGACAGGGCCCTACGAGCAGTACTTC.

The V call is TRBV4-1, the J call TRBJ1-5; no definite D call. CDR1 and CDR2 (germline): MGHRA, YSYEKL. CDR3 length equals 18 residues. V gave up 2 bases and J gave up 2 bases, with 19 bases separating them. Written as DNA, the CDR3 is TGCGCCAGCAGCCAAATGGACCTAGGGTTTTCTCGCAATCAGCCCCAGCATTTT. This sequence encodes CASSQMDLGFSRNQPQHF.

This clone was seen only a few times. J is TRBJ2-7 and V is TRBV7-9; 10 bases are shared with TRBD1. After removal of 6 bases from V and 3 bases from J, the junction contained 11 bases not matched to a gene. Germline loops: CDR1 SEHNR, CDR2 FQNEAQ (reference sequence). The CDR3 consists of 16 residues. The CDR3 region has the DNA TGTGCCAGCAGTCCTCACGGGACAGGGGAAAGCTACGAGCAGTACTTC. This encodes CASSPHGTGESYEQYF.